This is a list of T cell receptor beta chains from one sample in a study of blood T cell repertoires in COVID-19. Sequenced by immunoSEQ multiplex PCR; TCRdb stores in-frame clones only, minus some. The sample records about 200,000 clones, roughly 80% being singletons. The source material was PBMCs or T cells enriched from blood (not recorded which). The receptors derive from a man between 40 and 49 years old who had recovered from COVID-19. Both conserved end residues are part of each CDR3. A D gene is named only where the DNA matches it firmly. The size field is filled for only some rows; it gives once, few, many or a size class.

J,D,V,size,DNA,CDR3
TRBJ1-1,TRBD1,TRBV5-4,few,TGTGCCAGCAGCTCAGACAGGGGCACTGAAGCTTTCTTT,CASSSDRGTEAFF
TRBJ1-1,.,TRBV5-1,.,TGCGCCAGCAGCATGACTTCGTTTAACCCTGAAGCTTTCTTT,CASSMTSFNPEAFF
TRBJ2-7,TRBD1,TRBV9,.,TGTGCCAGCAGCCTTGGGGACAGAACCTACGAGCAGTACTTC,CASSLGDRTYEQYF
TRBJ1-2,TRBD1,TRBV24-1,.,TGTGCCACCAGTGACCCGACAGGGCGAGGCTACACCTTC,CATSDPTGRGYTF
TRBJ1-5,.,TRBV6-1,.,TGTGCCACCGGACAGTATAGCAATCAGCCCCAGCATTTT,CATGQYSNQPQHF
TRBJ1-6,TRBD1,TRBV5-4,.,TGTGCCAGCAGCCAAGGACAGGTCCCTAATTCACCCCTCCACTTT,CASSQGQVPNSPLHF
TRBJ1-1,.,TRBV10-2,.,TGCGCCAGCAGTGAGAACATTCTCAACACTGAAGCTTTCTTT,CASSENILNTEAFF
TRBJ2-1,TRBD2,TRBV13,.,TGTGCCAGCAGCAGGCCTCGGGCGGGGGGCAATATCCTTGTAGGCAATGAGCAGTTCTTC,CASSRPRAGGNILVGNEQFF
TRBJ1-1,.,TRBV4-1,.,TGCGCCAGCAGCCTCCTAGGGGGGGCTAGGGACACTGAAGCTTTCTTT,CASSLLGGARDTEAFF
TRBJ2-7,.,TRBV7-9,.,TGTGCCAGCAGCTTAGCTGGTAGCGAGCAGTACTTC,CASSLAGSEQYF
TRBJ2-5,TRBD1,TRBV5-1,.,TGCGCCAGCAGCCCGGGACAGGCCCAAGAGACCCAGTACTTC,CASSPGQAQETQYF
TRBJ2-1,TRBD2,TRBV11-3,few,TGTGCCAGCAGCGCAAAAGGGACTAGTCGGAGCTCCTACAATGAGCAGTTCTTC,CASSAKGTSRSSYNEQFF
TRBJ2-4,.,TRBV18,.,TGTGCCAGCTCGCGCAACGGACCCGGGATGAACATTCAGTACTTC,CASSRNGPGMNIQYF
TRBJ2-7,TRBD2,TRBV2,once,TGTGCCAGCAGAGGAGGGGCTAGCGGGTCCTACGAGCAGTACTTC,CASRGGASGSYEQYF
TRBJ1-4,TRBD1,TRBV25-1,.,TGTGCCAGCAGTGAAATTCGGGACAGGAATGAAAAACTGTTTTTT,CASSEIRDRNEKLFF
TRBJ1-1,TRBD1,TRBV13,.,TGTGCCAGCAGCAGCCCAGGGGGACAGCAGAACACTGAAGCTTTCTTT,CASSSPGGQQNTEAFF
TRBJ2-5,.,TRBV6-5,.,TGTGCCAGCGTTGTGAGGCTTCAAGGGACCCAGTACTTC,CASVVRLQGTQYF
TRBJ2-7,.,TRBV15,.,TGTGCCACCAGCATGCAGGGCCATACCGAGCAGTACTTC,CATSMQGHTEQYF
TRBJ2-1,.,TRBV5-5,.,TGTGCCAGCAGCTTCTACGGGTATGAGCAGTTCTTC,CASSFYGYEQFF
TRBJ1-2,TRBD1,TRBV28,.,TGTGCCAGCAGTTTAGCGGGACAGGGGGCTCAGGTTCGGGGCTACACCTTC,CASSLAGQGAQVRGYTF
TRBJ1-2,TRBD1,TRBV6-5,.,TGTGCCAGCAGCCAGGACAGGGGGCCTGGCTACACCTTC,CASSQDRGPGYTF
TRBJ2-7,.,TRBV18,.,TGTGCCAGCTCACCGGACAGCTACGAGCAGTACTTC,CASSPDSYEQYF
TRBJ2-7,TRBD1,TRBV7-2,.,TGTGCCAGCAGCCTTCGACAGGGGGCCTACGAGCAGTACTTC,CASSLRQGAYEQYF
TRBJ1-6,TRBD1,TRBV10-3,.,TGTGCCATCAGCCAGGGGACAGGGGGTATGGGTAATTCACCCCTCCACTTT,CAISQGTGGMGNSPLHF
TRBJ1-1,.,TRBV15,.,TGTGCCACCAGCGAGCTTTCGAACACTGAAGCTTTCTTT,CATSELSNTEAFF
TRBJ1-5,TRBD1,TRBV27,.,TGTGCCAGCAGTCTAGGGACAGGGGGAGGTCAGCCCCAGCATTTT,CASSLGTGGGQPQHF
TRBJ1-5,TRBD1,TRBV5-8,.,TGTGCCAGCAGCCCCGGGACAGGGTTTCAGCCCCAGCATTTT,CASSPGTGFQPQHF